These 28 T cell receptor beta chains were all obtained from the same sample, sequenced in a study of blood T cell repertoires in COVID-19. Some clones are missing from TCRdb's copy, which holds only in-frame ones; the method was immunoSEQ multiplex PCR. In the table there are about 210,000 clones, roughly 94% of which are singletons. The sample was peripheral blood. Every receptor here comes from a man under 40 with acute or convalescent COVID-19.

V usage is TRBV6-2 or TRBV6-3 and J usage is TRBJ1-2, with 8 bases that match TRBD1. The germline V gene has CDR1 MNHEY and CDR2 SVGEGT. The CDR3 totals 15 residues. V shed 3 bases and J 3 bases; nucleotides not matched to a gene: 6. For the CDR3, the DNA is TGTGCCAGCAGTTATCAATCAGGGGGCGACTATGGCTACACCTTC. As protein: CASSYQSGGDYGYTF.

The chain recombines TRBV19 with TRBJ1-1; 7 bases line up with TRBD1. V was pared by 4 bases and J by 2 bases, with 4 bases of the junction left unmatched. Germline CDR1 is LNHDA and CDR2 is SQIVND (reference sequence). There are 14 residues in the CDR3. CDR3 sequence: CASSRNRGNTEAFF. For the CDR3, the DNA is TGTGCCAGTAGTAGAAACAGGGGAAACACTGAAGCTTTCTTT.

The chain joins TRBV28 to TRBJ2-7, with D unclear. The germline gives CDR1 MDHEN, CDR2 SYDVKM. The CDR3 loop spans 11 amino acids. V lost 1 base, J lost 6 bases, and 4 bases lay in between. Written as DNA, the CDR3 is TGTGCCAGCAGTTTATCATCCGAGCAGTACTTC. Amino acid sequence: CASSLSSEQYF.

This clone was seen more than once but under ten times. The genes are TRBV2 and TRBJ2-3, with 9 bases matching TRBD2. The ends lost 6 bases at V and 5 bases at J; junction bases unmatched: 9. Germline CDR1 and CDR2: SNHLY and FYNNEI. There are 15 residues in the CDR3. CDR3 in DNA: TGTGCCAGCAGGCTTTTGCGGGGGGGCGGAGATACGCAGTATTTT. This translates into CASRLLRGGGDTQYF.

This chain connects TRBV18 to TRBJ2-7; 9 positions match TRBD1. V dropped 6 bases and J dropped 3; count of bases not matched to a gene: 6. There are 14 residues in the CDR3. Germline V gene data show CDR1 as KGHSH and CDR2 as LQKENI. In DNA, the CDR3 is TGTGCCAGCTCCCCGACAGGGGGGAACTACGAGCAGTACTTC. It encodes CASSPTGGNYEQYF.

This chain uses TRBV3-1 (or the pseudogene TRBV3-2) with TRBJ1-2; D call uncertain. CDR1 and CDR2 (germline): LGHDT, YNNKEL (reference sequence). Trimming removed 4 bases from V and 0 bases from J, with 9 bases in between. The CDR3 sequence is 14 residues long. CDR3 DNA sequence: TGTGCCAGCAGCCTGATGACATCTAACTATGGCTACACCTTC. Its translation: CASSLMTSNYGYTF.

The chain uses TRBV5-1 and TRBJ2-2, with TRBD2 matching 13 bases. This CDR3 has 15 amino acids. V lost 6 bases and J lost 5; bases outside the gene matches: 4. Germline lookup yields CDR1 SGHRS and CDR2 YFSETQ. CDR3 amino acids: CASKLAGGATGELFF. In DNA form, the CDR3 reads TGCGCCAGCAAACTAGCGGGAGGGGCAACCGGGGAGCTGTTTTTT.

The J gene is TRBJ1-5, the V gene TRBV6-1; D is possibly TRBD1 (5 bases). V lost 2 bases and J lost 7, with 12 bases in between. CDR1 is MNHNS, CDR2 SASEGT, per germline. The CDR3 spans 14 residues. The CDR3 loop reads CASSEYGGGQPQHF. The CDR3 region has the DNA TGTGCCAGCAGTGAATATGGGGGGGGACAGCCCCAGCATTTT.

V is TRBV7-9 and J is TRBJ2-7; TRBD1 agrees at 7 bases. This CDR3 is 13 amino acids long. Trimming removed 3 bases from V and 6 bases from J; junction bases left unmatched: 5. Germline loops: CDR1 SEHNR, CDR2 FQNEAQ (reference sequence). CDR3 bases: TGTGCCAGCAGCTTCGGGACAGCGACCGAGCAGTACTTC. Translated: CASSFGTATEQYF.

The chain carries TRBV28 and TRBJ2-7; D possibly corresponds to TRBD1 (6 bases). CDR3 size: 14 residues. Germline assignment: CDR1 MDHEN and CDR2 SYDVKM. The V end was cut by 5 bases, the J end by 1 base, with 12 bases between. The CDR3 nucleotides read TGTGCCAGCAGTCCCCTGGGGGCATCCTACGAGCAGTACTTC. Translation: CASSPLGASYEQYF.

V and J are TRBV6-5 and TRBJ2-7, with 7 nucleotides matching TRBD1. V lost 6 bases, J lost 3 bases, and 5 bases stayed unmatched. Germline CDR1 and CDR2: MNHEY and SVGAGI. The CDR3 loop spans 13 amino acids. CDR3 protein: CASSTGALYEQYF. Here the CDR3 DNA reads TGTGCCAGCAGCACAGGGGCCCTCTACGAGCAGTACTTC.

This chain connects TRBV28 to TRBJ1-1; TRBD1 matches 9 bases. The CDR3 spans 16 residues. Germline V gene sequence: CDR1 MDHEN, CDR2 SYDVKM. Trimming at V came to 5 bases and at J to 0 bases, leaving 7 bases not matched to a gene. The CDR3 bases are TGTGCCAGCAGTGTAACAGGGGGCAGGGTGAACACTGAAGCTTTCTTT. Amino acid sequence: CASSVTGGRVNTEAFF.

The chain carries TRBV9 and TRBJ2-5, with 9 bases aligning to TRBD1. The CDR3 has 14 amino acids. CDR1 SGDLS and CDR2 YYNGEE come from the germline V gene. V was clipped by 4 bases and J by 5 bases; unmatched bases: 6. The chain's CDR3 is CASSPGTGKETQYF. The DNA of the CDR3 is TGTGCCAGCAGCCCCGGGACAGGGAAGGAGACCCAGTACTTC.

The chain carries TRBV4-2 and TRBJ1-2; 9 nucleotides match TRBD1. Germline loops: CDR1 LGHNA, CDR2 YNFKEQ. This CDR3 has 15 residues. Losses at the gene ends were 4 bases for V and 1 base for J; bases not matched to a gene: 4. CDR3 residues: CASSPGDRDNYGYTF. The DNA for the CDR3 is TGTGCCAGCAGCCCAGGGGACAGGGATAACTATGGCTACACCTTC.

The chain employs TRBV5-5 and TRBJ2-3; D possibly corresponds to TRBD2 (5 bases). CDR1 is SGHKS and CDR2 is YYEKEE in the germline V gene (reference sequence). The V and J ends lost 0 bases and 0 bases respectively, with 5 bases between them. The length of the CDR3 is 14 residues. CDR3 amino acids: CASSLGGSTDTQYF. The CDR3 nucleotides are TGTGCCAGCAGCTTGGGAGGGAGCACAGATACGCAGTATTTT.

This clone has only one observation. The chain uses TRBV11-2 and TRBJ1-2; 8 bases agree with TRBD1. CDR3 size: 15 residues. V shed 3 bases and J 0 bases; nucleotides not matched to a gene: 3. In germline, CDR1 is SGHAT, CDR2 FQNNGV. In DNA, the CDR3 is TGTGCCAGCAGCTTCACAGGGGGACCTAACTATGGCTACACCTTC. It specifies CASSFTGGPNYGYTF.

The CDR3 loop reads CASSTETAHPPYGYTF. As DNA, the CDR3 is TGTGCCAGTAGTACCGAGACAGCCCATCCGCCCTATGGCTACACCTTC. The chain has TRBV19 and TRBJ1-2; perhaps TRBD1 as D (5 bases). This CDR3 region has 16 residues. Per the germline V gene, CDR1 is LNHDA and CDR2 is SQIVND (reference sequence). Trimming left V 4 bases short and J 4 bases short, with 19 bases between.

The chain uses TRBV7-2 and TRBJ2-7; D perhaps matches TRBD1 (6 bases). V lost 5 bases and J 3 bases, leaving 14 bases between the germline ends. This CDR3 has 14 residues. Germline CDR1 is SGHTA and CDR2 is FQGNSA. The CDR3 sequence: CASSRWTDDYEQYF. CDR3 in DNA: TGTGCCAGCAGCAGATGGACAGATGACTACGAGCAGTACTTC.

This clone was counted only a few times. This chain's CDR3 is CASSQLAGGTDTQYF. Written as DNA, the CDR3 is TGTGCCAGCTCACAACTAGCGGGGGGCACAGATACGCAGTATTTT. This chain joins TRBV18 and TRBJ2-3; the match to TRBD2 covers 11 bases. Looked up from germline, CDR1 is KGHSH and CDR2 is LQKENI. V trimming: 4 bases; J trimming: 1 base; junction bases outside the gene matches: 1. The CDR3 has 15 amino acids.

The chain links TRBV5-4 to TRBJ2-5, with 9 bases identical to TRBD1. Per germline, CDR1 SGHNT and CDR2 YYREEE (reference sequence). This CDR3 is built from 15 residues. V shed 4 bases, J shed 5 bases, and the junction held 9 bases outside the gene matches. In DNA, the CDR3 is TGTGCCAGCAGCCAGACCTACAGGGGGCGGGAGACCCAGTACTTC. The encoded protein is CASSQTYRGRETQYF.

The V gene is TRBV19, the J gene TRBJ1-5, with 9 bases identical to TRBD1. Germline trimming cut 5 bases from V and 5 bases from J; bases unmatched to any gene: 4. Germline CDR1 reads LNHDA; CDR2 reads SQIVND (reference sequence). CDR3 length: 14 amino acids. CDR3: CASSLGQGYQPQHF. The CDR3 coding sequence is TGTGCCAGTAGTCTGGGACAGGGCTATCAGCCCCAGCATTTT.

This chain uses TRBV28 with TRBJ2-5; perhaps TRBD2 as D (6 bases). The length of the CDR3 is 15 residues. Germline CDR1 and CDR2: MDHEN and SYDVKM. Trimming left V 6 bases short and J 4 bases short, with 18 bases between. CDR3 region: CASSLIRETRETQYF. For the CDR3, the DNA is TGTGCCAGCAGCCTTATCCGGGAGACCCGAGAGACCCAGTACTTC. Full variable domain (missing parts from reference TRBV28 and TRBJ2-5): DVKVTQSSRYLVKRTGEKVFLECVQDMDHENMFWYRQDPGLGLRLIYFSYDVKMKEKGDIPEGYSVSREKKERFSLILESASTNQTSMYLCASSLIRETRETQYFGPGTRLLVL.

The chain has TRBV19 and TRBJ2-2; D might be TRBD1 (6 bases). V dropped 5 bases and J dropped 5 bases, with 9 bases sitting between them. Germline values: CDR1 LNHDA, CDR2 SQIVND (reference sequence). CDR3 length: 13 residues. The CDR3: CASSLDRTGELFF. Here the CDR3 DNA reads TGTGCCAGTAGTCTGGACAGAACCGGGGAGCTGTTTTTT.

This sequence joins TRBV28 and TRBJ1-5, with TRBD1 as a possible D gene (5 bases). The V gene lost 6 bases and the J gene lost 0 bases, with 15 bases spanning the gap. Germline CDR1 MDHEN, CDR2 SYDVKM. The CDR3 extends over 16 amino acids. CDR3 sequence (DNA): TGTGCCAGCAGACCCGCGTCAGGGTATAGCAATCAGCCCCAGCATTTT. It encodes CASRPASGYSNQPQHF.

The V gene is TRBV19, the J gene TRBJ2-2; D not resolved. V lost 10 bases and J 0 bases, leaving 12 bases between the germline ends. The V gene's germline CDR1 is LNHDA and CDR2 SQIVND (reference sequence). The CDR3 sequence is 14 residues long. The CDR3 DNA follows: TGTGCCACCCGACAACAGACGAACACCGGGGAGCTGTTTTTT. Encoded protein: CATRQQTNTGELFF. Drawing the rest from reference TRBV19 and TRBJ2-2, the complete variable domain is DGGITQSPKYLFRKEGQNVTLSCEQNLNHDAMYWYRQDPGQGLRLIYYSQIVNDFQKGDIAEGYSVSREKKESFPLTVTSAQKNPTAFYLCATRQQTNTGELFFGEGSRLTVL.

The rearrangement links TRBV24-1 to TRBJ2-3; D remains unclear. This CDR3 comprises 13 residues. V lost 3 bases to trimming and J lost 8 bases, with 11 bases between them. Germline CDR1 KGHDR, CDR2 SFDVKD. CDR3 in amino acids: CATSDLTVGTQYF. The CDR3 region has the DNA TGTGCCACCAGTGATCTCACAGTGGGTACGCAGTATTTT.

This sequence joins TRBV18 and TRBJ2-3; 7 bases are shared with TRBD2. From germline, CDR1 is KGHSH and CDR2 LQKENI. The CDR3 is made up of 19 amino acids. V lost 2 bases to trimming and J lost 2 bases; unmatched junction nucleotides: 16. CDR3 DNA sequence: TGTGCCAGCTCACCAATCCCTCCCTCGGGGGGAGCTAACACAGATACGCAGTATTTT. Its protein product is CASSPIPPSGGANTDTQYF.

CDR3 nucleotide sequence: TGCAGCGTTGTAAGGGACAAGAACTATGGCTACACCTTC. This translates into CSVVRDKNYGYTF. The chain links TRBV29-1 to TRBJ1-2, with D possibly being TRBD1 (6 bases). The CDR3 has 13 residues. Germline CDR1 is SQVTM and CDR2 is ANQGSEA. Between the trimmed V and J ends, which lost 4 bases and 2 bases, there was a span of 11 bases.